Below, 3 T cell receptor beta chains from the same sample are listed, as sequenced in a study of blood T cell repertoires in COVID-19. The data were produced by immunoSEQ multiplex PCR, yet TCRdb's version contains in-frame clones alone and is incomplete. The sample records around 42,000 clones, around 90% being singletons. The sequencing sample was made of peripheral blood. The receptors were gathered from a human donor in a cohort sampled during active COVID-19.

The rearrangement joins TRBV6-1 to TRBJ1-3; D gene ambiguous. Trimming shortened V by 3 bases and J by 0 bases, and 9 bases separated the two germline ends. The germline V gene has CDR1 MNHNS and CDR2 SASEGT. This CDR3 contains 15 residues. The CDR3 loop reads CASSEWRSSGNTIYF. As DNA, the CDR3 is TGTGCCAGCAGTGAGTGGCGGAGCTCTGGAAACACCATATATTTT.

V gene TRBV27 combines with J gene TRBJ2-1; D not certain. V shed 7 bases and J shed 3 bases, with 7 bases lying between them. Germline V CDR1 and CDR2: MNHEY, SMNVEV (reference sequence). The CDR3 runs 12 residues. The CDR3 DNA follows: TGTGCCAGCAATAGAGGCTACAATGAGCAGTTCTTC. Translating it yields CASNRGYNEQFF.

The V and J genes are TRBV5-1 and TRBJ2-1, with a tentative D call TRBD1 (6 bases). Germline V gene lookup returns CDR1 SGHRS and CDR2 YFSETQ. The CDR3 runs 15 residues. V gave up 0 bases and J gave up 1 base, with 8 bases separating them. DNA of the CDR3: TGCGCCAGCAGCTTGGGACAGGTTTCCTACAATGAGCAGTTCTTC. Protein sequence: CASSLGQVSYNEQFF.